These 6 T cell receptor beta chains were all obtained from the same sample, sequenced in a study of response to subunit inactivated influenza vaccine. TCRdb redid the calling of the RT-PCR reads with MiXCR, one entry per CDR3 protein. The table lists roughly 540,000 distinct CDR3 sequences, approximately 24% of them singletons. This same sample was also taken into another study, of T cells expressing NK-cell markers. As that study records: The cDNA for TCR beta came from 5'RACE template switching with UMIs.

Sample: CD4+ T cells sorted from PBMCs, taken roughly 12 days after vaccination. These receptors all stem from a man over 45 who received an inactivated influenza vaccine.

The chain is built from TRBV6-5 and TRBJ1-2, with unresolved D. The CDR3 runs to 14 residues. CDR1 MNHEY and CDR2 SVGAGI come from the germline V gene. Trimming stripped 0 bases from V and 4 bases from J, with 9 bases between. CDR3 sequence (DNA): TGTGCCAGCAGTTACTCGTCAGGAAGCTATGGCTACACCTTC. Translating gives CASSYSSGSYGYTF.

This clonotype was seen more than once but under ten times. The CDR3 DNA reads TGTGCCAGCAGCTTGGCCAGCGGGGCGTCCTACGAGCAGTACTTC. Protein: CASSLASGASYEQYF. V gene TRBV3-1 combines with J gene TRBJ2-7; 7 bases are a match to TRBD2. Germline CDR1 is LGHDT and CDR2 is YNNKEL (reference sequence). The CDR3 length is 15 residues. The trim removed 5 bases at V and 1 base at J, leaving 8 bases unmatched.

This chain links TRBV5-1 with TRBJ2-1, with D tentatively TRBD1 or TRBD2 (5 bases each). CDR1 is SGHRS, CDR2 YFSETQ, per germline. The CDR3 totals 14 residues. V was pared by 6 bases and J by 10 bases, with 20 bases between. The CDR3 DNA follows: TGCGCCAGCAATCGACGGGGACCAGTCTGGGAGCAGTTCTTC. This gives the protein CASNRRGPVWEQFF.

This clonotype was detected only a few times. The rearrangement joins TRBV5-1 to TRBJ2-1; the D is unclear. The CDR3 contains 13 residues. Deletions cut 2 bases from V and 5 bases from J, with 8 bases between. The germline CDR1 and CDR2 sequences are SGHRS and YFSETQ. Written as DNA, the CDR3 is TGCGCCAGCAGCTTAATAACGGACAATGAGCAGTTCTTC. Its protein is CASSLITDNEQFF.

This clonotype appeared a few times. This rearrangement joins TRBV24-1 to TRBJ2-1; TRBD2 agrees at 10 bases. Trimming at V came to 3 bases and at J to 2 bases, leaving 3 bases not matched to a gene. CDR1 and CDR2 (germline): KGHDR, SFDVKD. CDR3 length: 16 amino acids. The CDR3 region has the DNA TGTGCCACCAGTGATCCCAGCGGGAGGGCCTACAATGAGCAGTTCTTC. Its protein product is CATSDPSGRAYNEQFF.

The table lists this clonotype with a count of one. This may arise from a read error, as a much more abundant clone is one base away. The chain joins TRBV5-1 to TRBJ1-4; D unclear. The CDR3 totals 13 residues. CDR1 is SGHRS and CDR2 is YFSETQ in the germline V gene. CDR3 coding DNA: TGCGCCAGCAGCTTGGGAGCGAGAGAAAAACTGCTTTTT. Its protein is CASSLGAREKLLF.